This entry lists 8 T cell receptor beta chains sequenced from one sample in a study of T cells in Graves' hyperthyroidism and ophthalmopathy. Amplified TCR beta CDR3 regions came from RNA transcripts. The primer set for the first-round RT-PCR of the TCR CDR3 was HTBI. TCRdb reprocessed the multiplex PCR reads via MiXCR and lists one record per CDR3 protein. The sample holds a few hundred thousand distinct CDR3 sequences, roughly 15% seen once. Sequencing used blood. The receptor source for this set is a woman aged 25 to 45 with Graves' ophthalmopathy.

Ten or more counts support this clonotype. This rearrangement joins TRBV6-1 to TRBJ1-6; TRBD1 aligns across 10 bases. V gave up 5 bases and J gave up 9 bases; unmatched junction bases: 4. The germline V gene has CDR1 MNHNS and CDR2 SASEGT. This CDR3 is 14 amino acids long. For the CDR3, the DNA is TGTGCCAGCAGTTCCGACAGGGGGCTTTCACCCCTCCACTTT. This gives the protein CASSSDRGLSPLHF.

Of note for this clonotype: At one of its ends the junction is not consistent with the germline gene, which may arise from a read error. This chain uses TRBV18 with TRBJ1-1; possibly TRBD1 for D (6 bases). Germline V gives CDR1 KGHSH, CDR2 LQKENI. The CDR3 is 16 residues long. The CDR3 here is CANSPRTVSENTEAFF. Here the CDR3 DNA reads TGTGCCAACTCACCCCGGACAGTTTCTGAGAACACTGAAGCTTTCTTT. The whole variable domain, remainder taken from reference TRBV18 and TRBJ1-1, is NAGVMQNPRHLVRRRGQEARLRCSPMKGHSHVYWYRQLPEEGLKFMVYLQKENIIDESGMPKERFSAEFPKEGPSILRIQQVVRGDSAAYFCANSPRTVSENTEAFFGQGTRLTVV.

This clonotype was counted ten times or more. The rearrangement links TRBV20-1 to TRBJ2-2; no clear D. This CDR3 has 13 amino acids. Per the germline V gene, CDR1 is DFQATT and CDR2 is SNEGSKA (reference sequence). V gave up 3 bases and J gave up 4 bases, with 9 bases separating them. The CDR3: CSASSLVTGELFF. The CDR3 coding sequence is TGCAGTGCTAGCTCCTTAGTCACCGGGGAGCTGTTTTTT.

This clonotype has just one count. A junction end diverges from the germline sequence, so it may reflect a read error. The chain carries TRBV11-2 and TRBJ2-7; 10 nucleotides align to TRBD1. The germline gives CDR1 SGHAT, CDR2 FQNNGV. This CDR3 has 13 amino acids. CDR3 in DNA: TGTCCCAGCTGCTGGGACAGGGGATACGAGCAGTACTTC. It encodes CPSCWDRGYEQYF.

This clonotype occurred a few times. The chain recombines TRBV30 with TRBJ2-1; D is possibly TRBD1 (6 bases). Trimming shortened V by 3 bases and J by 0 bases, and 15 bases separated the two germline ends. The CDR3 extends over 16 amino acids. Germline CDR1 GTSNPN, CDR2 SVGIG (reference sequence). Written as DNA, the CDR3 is TGTGCCTGGAGGTCCTATAGGGGGAGCTCCTACAATGAGCAGTTCTTC. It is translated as CAWRSYRGSSYNEQFF. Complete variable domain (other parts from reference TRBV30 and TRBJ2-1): SQTIHQWPATLVQPVGSPLSLECTVEGTSNPNLYWYRQAAGRGLQLLFYSVGIGQISSEVPQNLSASRPQDRQFILSSKKLLLSDSGFYLCAWRSYRGSSYNEQFFGPGTRLTVL.

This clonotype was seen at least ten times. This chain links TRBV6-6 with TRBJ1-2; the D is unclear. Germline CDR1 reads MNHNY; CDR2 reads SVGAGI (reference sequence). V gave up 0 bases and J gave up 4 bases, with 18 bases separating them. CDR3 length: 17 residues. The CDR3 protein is CASSYSISYPPVYGYTF. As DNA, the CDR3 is TGTGCCAGCAGTTACTCGATTAGCTATCCCCCGGTCTATGGCTACACCTTC.

The CDR3 sequence: CSARETSRTNEKLFF. The CDR3 DNA is TGCAGTGCTAGAGAGACGAGTAGGACTAATGAAAAACTGTTTTTT. The chain combines TRBV20-1 with TRBJ1-4; D unclear. Per germline, CDR1 DFQATT and CDR2 SNEGSKA (reference sequence). Trimming stripped 0 bases from V and 2 bases from J, with 10 bases between. The length of the CDR3 is 15 residues.

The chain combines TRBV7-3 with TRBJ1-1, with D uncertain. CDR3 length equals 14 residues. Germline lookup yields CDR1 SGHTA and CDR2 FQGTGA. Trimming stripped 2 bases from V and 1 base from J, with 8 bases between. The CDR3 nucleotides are TGTGCCAGCAGCTTATCTGGGAGGAACACTGAAGCTTTCTTT. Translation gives CASSLSGRNTEAFF.